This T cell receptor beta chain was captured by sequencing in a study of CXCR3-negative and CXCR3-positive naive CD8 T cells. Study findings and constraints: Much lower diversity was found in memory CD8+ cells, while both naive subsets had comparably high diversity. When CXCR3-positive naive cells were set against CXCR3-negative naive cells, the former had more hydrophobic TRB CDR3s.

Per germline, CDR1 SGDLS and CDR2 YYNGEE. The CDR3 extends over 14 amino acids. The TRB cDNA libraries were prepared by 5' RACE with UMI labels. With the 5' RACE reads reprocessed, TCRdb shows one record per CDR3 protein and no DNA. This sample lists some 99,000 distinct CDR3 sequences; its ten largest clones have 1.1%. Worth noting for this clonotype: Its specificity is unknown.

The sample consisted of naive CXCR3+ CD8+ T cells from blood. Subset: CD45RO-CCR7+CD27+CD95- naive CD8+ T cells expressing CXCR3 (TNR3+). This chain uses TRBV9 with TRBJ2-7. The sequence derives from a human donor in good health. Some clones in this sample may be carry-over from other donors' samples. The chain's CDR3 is CASSVGGGTYEQYF.